These 26 T cell receptor beta chains were all obtained from the same sample, sequenced in a study of T-cell reconstitution after alpha-beta-depleted transplantation in children. Unique molecular identifiers were used in preparing the TCRbeta library. TCRdb reanalysed the PCR reads using MiXCR and keeps one entry per CDR3 protein. The sample holds fewer than 700,000 distinct CDR3 sequences; around 13% are singletons and the top ten take roughly 2.3%. This specimen consisted of PBMCs, mostly from graft donor cells, obtained 360 days after TCRalphabeta/CD19-depleted stem cell transplant. These receptors all come from a male patient younger than 18 who had a stem cell transplant for acute myeloid leukemia, so the T cells may come from the graft donor.

The gene calls are TRBV9 and TRBJ2-4, with 12 bases identical to TRBD2. The CDR3 loop spans 18 amino acids. CDR1 is SGDLS, CDR2 YYNGEE, per germline. J was trimmed by 6 bases and V by 2 bases; bases with no gene match: 12. The CDR3 spells CASSVVPGLAGRGNIQYF. The CDR3 DNA reads TGTGCCAGCAGCGTCGTCCCGGGACTAGCGGGCCGGGGAAACATTCAGTACTTC.

The chain uses TRBV28 and TRBJ2-5, with 8 nucleotides matching TRBD2. From germline, CDR1 is MDHEN and CDR2 SYDVKM. The CDR3 is 14 amino acids. The junction had 6 bases not matched to a gene; V was cut back by 7 bases and J by 2 bases. Written as DNA, the CDR3 is TGTGCCAGCACCCGGACTAGCCGACAAGAGACCCAGTACTTC. Translating it yields CASTRTSRQETQYF.

The chain recombines TRBV2 with TRBJ2-1; D gene ambiguous. The V end lost 2 bases, the J end lost 9 bases, and 8 bases lay between the germline ends. The CDR3 length is 12 residues. The germline V gene encodes CDR1 SNHLY and CDR2 FYNNEI. CDR3 coding DNA: TGTGCCAGCAGTGAATGGCTTGCTGAGCAGTTCTTC. Translation: CASSEWLAEQFF.

This rearrangement joins TRBV3-1 to TRBJ2-1; the match to TRBD2 covers 11 bases. The J segment lost 4 bases and the V segment lost 3 bases, leaving 11 bases of the junction unmatched. This CDR3 has 18 amino acids. Looked up from germline, CDR1 is LGHDT and CDR2 is YNNKEL (reference sequence). CDR3 sequence reads: CASSQGRVGLAGYNEQFF. In nucleotides, the CDR3 is TGTGCCAGCAGCCAGGGGAGGGTAGGACTAGCGGGTTACAATGAGCAGTTCTTC.

This clonotype was recorded a few times. The chain is built from TRBV6-2 or TRBV6-3 and TRBJ1-1; no reliable D call. V gave up 1 base and J gave up 1 base, with 4 bases separating them. Germline assignment: CDR1 MNHEY and CDR2 SVGEGT. The CDR3 has 13 residues. CDR3 amino acids: CASSYWGNTEAFF. The CDR3, as DNA: TGTGCCAGCAGTTACTGGGGGAACACTGAAGCTTTCTTT.

This clonotype was seen a handful of times. The chain uses TRBV20-1 and TRBJ1-2; D is unresolved. CDR3 length equals 15 residues. CDR1 is DFQATT, CDR2 SNEGSKA, per germline (reference sequence). V lost 0 bases and J 6 bases, leaving 17 bases between the germline ends. The CDR3 protein is CSARDQGRKDHGYTF. In DNA form, the CDR3 reads TGCAGTGCTAGAGATCAAGGGAGGAAGGATCATGGCTACACCTTC.

The sample holds many counts of this clonotype. The V gene is TRBV15, the J gene TRBJ2-1, with TRBD2 identical over 12 bases. The germline CDR1 and CDR2 sequences are LNHNV and YYDKDF (reference sequence). This CDR3 spans 17 amino acids. V shed 4 bases and J 6 bases; nucleotides not matched to a gene: 10. This chain's CDR3 is CATSIPRSSGRANEQFF. CDR3 DNA sequence: TGTGCCACCAGCATACCTAGGTCTAGCGGGAGGGCCAATGAGCAGTTCTTC.

This clonotype was picked up many times. Sequence at one end of the junction differs from germline and may be a read error. This chain uses TRBV12-3 or TRBV12-4 with TRBJ2-2, with D unclear. The CDR3 sequence is 12 residues long. CDR3 amino acids: CASSPDTGELFF. CDR3 coding DNA: TGCGCCAGCAGCCCTGACACCGGGGAGCTGTTTTTT.

The J gene is TRBJ2-3, the V gene TRBV30; tentative D call: TRBD2 (6 bases). CDR1 GTSNPN and CDR2 SVGIG come from the germline V gene (reference sequence). This CDR3 is 15 amino acids long. Trimming removed 4 bases at V and 6 bases at J, with 20 bases between. The CDR3 sequence: CAWTPAGGTRDTQYF. CDR3 DNA sequence: TGTGCCTGGACCCCCGCTGGCGGGACGAGGGATACGCAGTATTTT.

The genes are TRBV10-3 and TRBJ1-1; D gene uncertain. Germline CDR1 and CDR2: ENHRY and SYGVKD. The CDR3 has 15 amino acids. V gave up 0 bases and J gave up 0 bases, with 8 bases separating them. The CDR3 DNA follows: TGTGCCATCAGTGAGTCATACAAACTGAACACTGAAGCTTTCTTT. Its protein product is CAISESYKLNTEAFF.

J is TRBJ2-2 and V is TRBV3-1; D is perhaps TRBD1 or TRBD2 (6 bases each). Trimming left V 10 bases short and J 4 bases short, with 25 bases between. Germline V gene sequence: CDR1 LGHDT, CDR2 YNNKEL (reference sequence). The CDR3 runs 17 residues. CDR3 DNA: TGTGCCACCTGCCCAATGGGGGGCGGGGTGATCACCGGGGAGCTGTTTTTT. It yields the protein CATCPMGGGVITGELFF.

In its sample, this clonotype was seen many times. The chain has TRBV30 and TRBJ2-5; 10 bases align to TRBD1. After removal of 4 bases from V and 5 bases from J, the junction contained 4 bases not matched to a gene. Per the germline V gene, CDR1 is GTSNPN and CDR2 is SVGIG (reference sequence). The CDR3 has 13 amino acids. The CDR3 DNA reads TGTGCCTGGATGGGGACAGGGGACGAGACCCAGTACTTC. Its translation: CAWMGTGDETQYF.

The J gene is TRBJ2-1, the V gene TRBV6-1; 8 bases are shared with TRBD2. CDR3 size: 15 residues. From germline, CDR1 is MNHNS and CDR2 SASEGT. Trimming cost V 7 bases and J 15 bases; bases outside gene matches: 20. CDR3 region: CASTGRRREVLGGFF. The CDR3 DNA follows: TGTGCCAGCACCGGGCGGAGGCGGGAGGTTTTGGGGGGGTTCTTC.

The sample holds a few counts of this clonotype. The chain carries TRBV24-1 and TRBJ1-1; maybe TRBD1 (6 bases). Germline CDR1 is KGHDR and CDR2 is SFDVKD. The CDR3 contains 17 residues. V lost 2 bases and J 3 bases, leaving 18 bases between the germline ends. The CDR3: CATSDSSPDRLYTEAFF. The CDR3 nucleotides are TGTGCCACCAGTGATTCGTCCCCCGACAGGCTCTACACTGAAGCTTTCTTT.

This clonotype occurred many times. J is TRBJ2-6 and V is TRBV4-1; 8 bases agree with TRBD1. The CDR3 runs 16 residues. The germline gives CDR1 MGHRA, CDR2 YSYEKL. Trimming at V came to 4 bases and at J to 5 bases, leaving 7 bases not matched to a gene. Written as DNA, the CDR3 is TGCGCCAGCAGCCCGCTCGGACAGGGACGGGCCAACGTCCTGACTTTC. Translated: CASSPLGQGRANVLTF.

The rearrangement links TRBV28 to TRBJ2-3; 12 bases are a match to TRBD2. The CDR3 sequence is 19 residues long. V shed 6 bases and J 0 bases; nucleotides not matched to a gene: 13. Germline V gene data show CDR1 as MDHEN and CDR2 as SYDVKM. The CDR3 DNA follows: TGTGCCAGCAGCCGCGACAGGGGGACTAGCGGGCCCAGCACAGATACGCAGTATTTT. Translating gives CASSRDRGTSGPSTDTQYF.

V usage is TRBV12-3 or TRBV12-4 and J usage is TRBJ2-2; D is unclear. Trimming cost V 3 bases and J 0 bases, with 8 bases left between them. The CDR3 sequence is 15 residues long. CDR3 protein: CASSLETPNTGELFF. Here the CDR3 DNA reads TGTGCCAGCAGTTTGGAGACGCCGAACACCGGGGAGCTGTTTTTT.

This clonotype was detected many times. The J gene is TRBJ2-5, the V gene TRBV24-1; no definite D call. Trimming removed 4 bases from V and 4 bases from J, with 18 bases in between. The CDR3 runs to 16 residues. CDR1 is KGHDR and CDR2 is SFDVKD in the germline V gene. Here the CDR3 reads CATSETRVGLGETQYF. The CDR3, as DNA: TGTGCCACCAGTGAGACGAGAGTTGGGCTAGGAGAGACCCAGTACTTC.

The DNA for the CDR3 is TGCAGCGTTGAAGGGCTAGTCTCCTACAATGAGCAGTTCTTC. Residues: CSVEGLVSYNEQFF. This chain connects TRBV29-1 to TRBJ2-1; D remains unclear. The CDR3 totals 14 residues. Germline-derived CDR1 and CDR2 are SQVTM and ANQGSEA. Trimming removed 1 base at V and 0 bases at J, with 7 bases between.

This clonotype was found a few times. The chain employs TRBV7-9 and TRBJ2-7; no definite D call. V was pared by 2 bases and J by 2 bases, with 13 bases between. This CDR3 comprises 15 residues. Germline-derived CDR1 and CDR2 are SEHNR and FQNEAQ (reference sequence). CDR3 sequence reads: CASSLIPDGPYEQYF. The CDR3 nucleotides are TGTGCCAGCAGCTTAATCCCTGATGGGCCCTACGAGCAGTACTTC.

This clonotype has more than one count but fewer than ten. The V and J genes are TRBV5-5 and TRBJ2-7, with TRBD2 as a possible D gene (6 bases). Per germline, CDR1 SGHKS and CDR2 YYEKEE (reference sequence). The CDR3 runs 18 residues. Between the trimmed V and J ends, which lost 2 bases and 3 bases, there was a span of 24 bases. The CDR3 sequence: CASSFRIIQRTKIYEQYF. Written as DNA, the CDR3 is TGTGCCAGCAGCTTTAGGATAATACAGAGGACTAAGATCTACGAGCAGTACTTC.

The chain joins TRBV6-2 or TRBV6-3 to TRBJ1-6, with 12 positions matching TRBD1. V lost 5 bases, J lost 10 bases, and 21 bases stayed unmatched. CDR3 length: 20 amino acids. Germline values: CDR1 MNHEY, CDR2 SVGEGT. The CDR3 reads CASSPHPPGTGGFYRSPLHF. Written as DNA, the CDR3 is TGTGCCAGCAGTCCGCATCCTCCCGGGACAGGGGGCTTTTATCGGTCACCCCTCCACTTT.

At least ten counts were recorded for this clonotype. The V gene is TRBV18, the J gene TRBJ2-7, with D maybe TRBD2 (5 bases). CDR3 length equals 18 residues. Trimming took 6 bases from V and 0 from J, leaving 24 bases between them. The germline CDR1 and CDR2 sequences are KGHSH and LQKENI. The DNA of the CDR3 is TGTGCCAGCTCTCTAGACCCTTGGCGAGGGTGGAGCTCCTACGAGCAGTACTTC. It translates to CASSLDPWRGWSSYEQYF.

This clonotype was recorded at least ten times. V gene TRBV4-3 combines with J gene TRBJ2-7; the D is unclear. V was cut by 4 bases and J by 2 bases, with 12 bases left in between. Per the germline V gene, CDR1 is LGHNA and CDR2 is YSLEER. The CDR3 has 14 amino acids. CDR3 DNA: TGCGCCAGCAGCCGAACGACTGGGGCCTACGAGCAGTACTTC. Protein: CASSRTTGAYEQYF.

This clonotype was observed a few times. CDR3 nucleotide sequence: TGTGCCAGCAGTCCCATTTGGGGGCCGGAGACCCAGTACTTC. Amino acids: CASSPIWGPETQYF. The V and J genes are TRBV12-3 or TRBV12-4 and TRBJ2-5, with D possibly matching TRBD1 (6 bases). The V and J ends lost 5 bases and 5 bases respectively, with 15 bases between them. This CDR3 is built from 14 residues.

The chain uses TRBV4-3 and TRBJ2-1, with a possible D match to TRBD1 (7 bases). Germline assignment: CDR1 LGHNA and CDR2 YSLEER. V lost 0 bases and J lost 7, with 19 bases in between. The CDR3 is 17 amino acids. Here the CDR3 reads CASSQDGGGRLWNEQFF. The DNA for the CDR3 is TGCGCCAGCAGCCAAGATGGAGGGGGCAGACTATGGAATGAGCAGTTCTTC.